Each of the 26 T cell receptor beta chains below was sequenced from the same sample in a study of T cell repertoires in cytomegalovirus infection. TCRdb reprocessed the reads with MiXCR, giving one entry per CDR3 protein. The sample includes 250,000 to 300,000 distinct CDR3 sequences, roughly 10% of them seen just once. Sequences were obtained from PBMCs. These receptors were obtained from a human donor in good health (CMV status not recorded). Some clones in this sample may be carry-over from other donors' samples.

This clonotype was detected ten times or more. The rearrangement joins TRBV19 to TRBJ1-5; the D gene is possibly TRBD1 (5 bases). This CDR3 comprises 14 residues. V dropped 5 bases and J dropped 7 bases, with 15 bases sitting between them. Per the germline V gene, CDR1 is LNHDA and CDR2 is SQIVND (reference sequence). In nucleotides, the CDR3 is TGTGCCAGTAGTGATCAGGGAGGCCGACAGCCCCAGCATTTT. Amino acids: CASSDQGGRQPQHF.

The CDR3 DNA reads TGTGCCAGCAGCGAACAGGGATCTAACTCACCCCTCCACTTT. Translating gives CASSEQGSNSPLHF. This chain connects TRBV7-6 to TRBJ1-6; tentatively, D is TRBD1 (6 bases). The CDR3 covers 14 residues. V was trimmed by 5 bases and J by 10 bases, leaving 15 bases between them. Germline values: CDR1 SGHVS, CDR2 FNYEAQ.

This clonotype was found many times. The chain carries TRBV7-2 and TRBJ2-7, with 9 bases identical to TRBD2. V shed 5 bases and J 10 bases; nucleotides not matched to a gene: 15. The CDR3 consists of 15 residues. Germline V lookup: CDR1 SGHTA, CDR2 FQGNSA. CDR3 sequence (DNA): TGTGCCAGCAGCCCAATAGCGGGAGTGCGGAGTGCTCAGTACTTC. This gives the protein CASSPIAGVRSAQYF.

This clonotype was counted ten times or more. The CDR3 bases are TGTGCCAGCAGCTTAAATCAGGGGAACGAGCAGTACTTC. As protein: CASSLNQGNEQYF. The chain carries TRBV7-3 and TRBJ2-7, with TRBD1 as a possible D gene (6 bases). V lost 1 base and J 5 bases, leaving 9 bases between the germline ends. The CDR3 loop spans 13 amino acids. The germline CDR1 and CDR2 sequences are SGHTA and FQGTGA.

The table lists this clonotype with many counts. The chain is built from TRBV19 and TRBJ1-1, with D possibly matching TRBD1 (5 bases). This CDR3 region has 12 residues. The germline V gene has CDR1 LNHDA and CDR2 SQIVND (reference sequence). The V and J ends lost 6 bases and 4 bases respectively, with 9 bases between them. CDR3 DNA sequence: TGTGCCAGTAGCCGGGACCTCACTGAAGCTTTCTTT. It codes for CASSRDLTEAFF.

This sequence joins TRBV20-1 and TRBJ2-7; 10 positions agree with TRBD1. Germline V lookup: CDR1 DFQATT, CDR2 SNEGSKA (reference sequence). V lost 8 bases, J lost 7 bases, and 11 bases stayed unmatched. This CDR3 contains 13 residues. For the CDR3, the DNA is TGCAGTACACGGGGGACAGGGGCTGGAGAGCAGTACTTC. It encodes CSTRGTGAGEQYF.

This clonotype has just one count. This sequence may be a read error, since a much larger clone differs from it by one base. J is TRBJ1-3 and V is TRBV11-2, with no clear D. Germline CDR1 and CDR2: SGHAT and FQNNGV. There are 15 residues in the CDR3. This chain's CDR3 is CASSSTAFSGTTIYF. The CDR3 nucleotides are TGTGCCAGCAGCTCAACAGCCTTCTCTGGAACCACCATATATTTT.

The chain joins TRBV28 to TRBJ2-5; no definite D call. Per the germline V gene, CDR1 is MDHEN and CDR2 is SYDVKM. V dropped 1 base and J dropped 0 bases, with 3 bases sitting between them. This CDR3 region has 13 residues. CDR3 nucleotides: TGTGCCAGCAGTTTATTACACCAAGAGACCCAGTACTTC. Residues: CASSLLHQETQYF.

V is TRBV19 and J is TRBJ2-1; 7 nucleotides agree with TRBD1. Trimming cost V 5 bases and J 7 bases; bases outside gene matches: 5. CDR3 length: 13 amino acids. The V gene's germline CDR1 is LNHDA and CDR2 SQIVND (reference sequence). This chain's CDR3 is CASSEGAANEQFF. The CDR3 nucleotides read TGTGCCAGTAGTGAGGGGGCGGCTAATGAGCAGTTCTTC.

This clonotype was seen many times. The chain uses TRBV27 and TRBJ2-3, with no clear D. The V end lost 3 bases, the J end lost 2 bases, and 9 bases lay between the germline ends. The CDR3 is 14 residues long. From germline, CDR1 is MNHEY and CDR2 SMNVEV (reference sequence). CDR3 nucleotide sequence: TGTGCCAGCAGTTTCCGGTGGGTCACAGATACGCAGTATTTT. This translates into CASSFRWVTDTQYF.

This clonotype was found many times. The genes are TRBV7-2 and TRBJ2-1, with 9 bases identical to TRBD1. Losses at the gene ends were 5 bases for V and 7 bases for J; bases not matched to a gene: 6. The CDR3 covers 14 residues. The germline V gene has CDR1 SGHTA and CDR2 FQGNSA. This CDR3 is CASSILQGANEQFF. The CDR3 nucleotides read TGTGCCAGCAGCATCCTACAGGGGGCAAATGAGCAGTTCTTC. Combining the CDR3 with reference TRBV7-2 and TRBJ2-1 gives the whole variable domain GAGVSQSPSNKVTEKGKDVELRCDPISGHTALYWYRQSLGQGLEFLIYFQGNSAPDKSGLPSDRFSAERTGGSVSTLTIQRTQQEDSAVYLCASSILQGANEQFFGPGTRLTVL.

This clonotype was seen repeatedly, ten times or more. The rearrangement links TRBV20-1 to TRBJ1-1, with 8 positions matching TRBD1. V shed 6 bases and J 3 bases; nucleotides not matched to a gene: 6. The CDR3 spans 13 residues. CDR1 and CDR2 (germline): DFQATT, SNEGSKA (reference sequence). As DNA, the CDR3 is TGCAGTGCGTCAGGGGGCGCGTACACTGAAGCTTTCTTT. Its translation is CSASGGAYTEAFF.

The V gene is TRBV6-6, the J gene TRBJ2-5, with D uncertain. CDR3 size: 12 residues. Germline V gene lookup returns CDR1 MNHNY and CDR2 SVGAGI (reference sequence). The V end lost 5 bases, the J end lost 3 bases, and 7 bases lay between the germline ends. The CDR3 protein is CASSAVKETQYF. The CDR3 bases are TGTGCCAGCAGTGCGGTTAAAGAGACCCAGTACTTC.

This clonotype occurred many times. This chain joins TRBV9 and TRBJ2-5; D gene unclear. Germline CDR1 and CDR2: SGDLS and YYNGEE. Trimming left V 0 bases short and J 2 bases short, with 11 bases between. The CDR3 sequence is 15 residues long. The CDR3 nucleotides read TGTGCCAGCAGCGTAGCCCTCTCGCCACAAGAGACCCAGTACTTC. Amino acid sequence: CASSVALSPQETQYF.

Ten or more counts support this clonotype. The chain joins TRBV7-2 to TRBJ1-5; TRBD1 is a possible D gene (5 bases). The CDR3 has 14 amino acids. The germline V and J ends were trimmed by 2 bases and 3 bases, with 8 bases remaining between them. Germline V lookup: CDR1 SGHTA, CDR2 FQGNSA. The CDR3 DNA reads as TGTGCCAGCAGCTTATGGGGCGACAATCAGCCCCAGCATTTT. Protein: CASSLWGDNQPQHF.

The chain joins TRBV14 to TRBJ2-2; D is possibly TRBD1 (8 bases). The ends were cut back, 2 bases at V and 13 bases at J, with 17 bases in the middle. Per germline, CDR1 SGHDN and CDR2 FVKESK. This CDR3 is 14 amino acids long. The CDR3 sequence is CASSQQNRGGSLFF. The CDR3 coding sequence is TGTGCCAGCAGCCAACAAAACAGGGGGGGATCGCTGTTTTTT.

This clonotype has ten or more counts. The chain links TRBV7-2 to TRBJ2-5; no definite D call. The V gene lost 5 bases and the J gene lost 5 bases, with 6 bases spanning the gap. Germline V gives CDR1 SGHTA, CDR2 FQGNSA. The CDR3 spans 11 residues. The CDR3 here is CASSPPETQYF. The DNA for the CDR3 is TGTGCCAGCAGCCCCCCGGAGACCCAGTACTTC.

The sample holds many counts of this clonotype. The genes are TRBV7-2 and TRBJ2-7, with 7 bases matching TRBD2. The V gene's germline CDR1 is SGHTA and CDR2 FQGNSA. This CDR3 has 14 residues. The trim removed 4 bases at V and 6 bases at J, leaving 9 bases unmatched. The CDR3 DNA is TGTGCCAGCAGCTCTACCGGGAGGCCGGGCGAGCAGTACTTC. The encoded protein is CASSSTGRPGEQYF. The complete variable domain, with remaining parts taken from reference TRBV7-2 and TRBJ2-7, reads GAGVSQSPSNKVTEKGKDVELRCDPISGHTALYWYRQSLGQGLEFLIYFQGNSAPDKSGLPSDRFSAERTGGSVSTLTIQRTQQEDSAVYLCASSSTGRPGEQYFGPGTRLTVT.

This clonotype appeared many times. The chain uses TRBV7-2 and TRBJ2-7; 12 bases fit TRBD2. The CDR3 extends over 18 amino acids. The V and J ends lost 3 bases and 0 bases, in that order; junction bases with no gene match: 9. Germline V gives CDR1 SGHTA, CDR2 FQGNSA. The DNA of the CDR3 is TGTGCCAGCAGCTTGCGGGGAACTAGCGGGAGGACCTCCTACGAGCAGTACTTC. It codes for CASSLRGTSGRTSYEQYF.

Regarding this clonotype: A single base separates this from a much larger clone, so it may be a read error. The chain recombines TRBV30 with TRBJ1-5; TRBD1 matches 8 bases. The CDR3 consists of 13 residues. V lost 7 bases and J lost 11; bases outside the gene matches: 13. Germline-derived CDR1 and CDR2 are GTSNPN and SVGIG (reference sequence). CDR3 protein: CASATGGNQSQHF. For the CDR3, the DNA is TGTGCCTCAGCTACAGGGGGGAACCAGTCCCAGCATTTT.

Many counts were recorded for this clonotype. In DNA, the CDR3 is TGTGCCAGCAGCCCAAGACACCTCTCTGGGGCCAACGTCCTGACTTTC. Translated: CASSPRHLSGANVLTF. J is TRBJ2-6 and V is TRBV5-6; D gene ambiguous. In germline, CDR1 is SGHDT, CDR2 YYEEEE. This CDR3 has 16 residues. V gave up 4 bases and J gave up 0 bases, with 11 bases separating them.

The sample holds many counts of this clonotype. This rearrangement joins TRBV7-2 to TRBJ2-3, with 11 positions matching TRBD2. The CDR3 is 19 amino acids. Trimming removed 2 bases from V and 3 bases from J; junction bases left unmatched: 13. Germline lookup yields CDR1 SGHTA and CDR2 FQGNSA. The CDR3 bases are TGTGCCAGCAGCTTACTGGGGCGCGGTAGCGGGGGGGGTACAGATACGCAGTATTTT. Translated: CASSLLGRGSGGGTDTQYF. The full variable domain, rest sourced from reference TRBV7-2 and TRBJ2-3, is GAGVSQSPSNKVTEKGKDVELRCDPISGHTALYWYRQSLGQGLEFLIYFQGNSAPDKSGLPSDRFSAERTGGSVSTLTIQRTQQEDSAVYLCASSLLGRGSGGGTDTQYFGPGTRLTVL.

This clonotype was counted at least ten times. V gene TRBV7-9 combines with J gene TRBJ2-7; TRBD2 matches 8 bases. CDR1 and CDR2 from the germline V gene are SEHNR and FQNEAQ (reference sequence). The CDR3 runs to 16 residues. V shed 4 bases, J shed 2 bases, and the junction held 10 bases outside the gene matches. As DNA, the CDR3 is TGTGCCAGCAGCTCCGGGGCGGGGACTAGTACCTACGAGCAGTACTTC. Translated, it gives CASSSGAGTSTYEQYF.

The sample holds many counts of this clonotype. The rearrangement links TRBV7-2 to TRBJ2-7; D perhaps matches TRBD2 (5 bases). Trimming took off 3 bases at V and 6 bases at J, with 15 bases between the two ends. The germline CDR1 and CDR2 sequences are SGHTA and FQGNSA. The CDR3 contains 14 residues. The CDR3 spells CASSFTSGVGEQYF. Written as DNA, the CDR3 is TGTGCCAGCAGCTTCACTAGTGGAGTTGGCGAGCAGTACTTC.

This clonotype has at least ten counts. The chain combines TRBV6-6 with TRBJ2-2, with D maybe TRBD1 (6 bases). Trimming left V 5 bases short and J 5 bases short, with 12 bases between. The V gene's germline CDR1 is MNHNY and CDR2 SVGAGI (reference sequence). The CDR3 totals 14 residues. The chain's CDR3 is CASSQQGMTGELFF. CDR3 nucleotide sequence: TGTGCCAGCAGTCAACAGGGTATGACCGGGGAGCTGTTTTTT.

V and J are TRBV15 and TRBJ2-7; 8 bases map to TRBD1. This CDR3 has 15 amino acids. Per germline, CDR1 LNHNV and CDR2 YYDKDF (reference sequence). V lost 0 bases and J lost 6; bases outside the gene matches: 7. CDR3 sequence (DNA): TGTGCCACCAGCAGAGATAGCAGGGGGCAGGGCGAGCAGTACTTC. Translation: CATSRDSRGQGEQYF. Full variable domain (outside the CDR3, taken from reference TRBV15 and TRBJ2-7): DAMVIQNPRYQVTQFGKPVTLSCSQTLNHNVMYWYQQKSSQAPKLLFHYYDKDFNNEADTPDNFQSRRPNTSFCFLDIRSPGLGDTAMYLCATSRDSRGQGEQYFGPGTRLTVT.